What follows are 25 T cell receptor beta chains derived from one specimen sequenced in a study of shared clonotypes between healthy human individuals. The table came from immunoSEQ multiplex PCR; TCRdb's copy has only in-frame clones and leaves some out. The sample records approximately 2,000,000 clones, roughly 92% being singletons. The material sequenced was naive CD4+ T cells from PBMCs. Subset described: CD45RA+ positively selected. These receptors originate from a man between 18 and 35 years old in good health. Some clones in this sample may be carry-over from other donors' samples.

The chain has TRBV30 and TRBJ1-3, with D possibly matching TRBD1 (6 bases). Germline CDR1 GTSNPN, CDR2 SVGIG (reference sequence). This CDR3 spans 15 amino acids. Trimming cost V 2 bases and J 0 bases, with 11 bases left between them. In nucleotides, the CDR3 is TGTGCCTGGAGTCGGCAGGGGTTCTCTGGAAACACCATATATTTT. The encoded protein is CAWSRQGFSGNTIYF.

The J gene is TRBJ2-2, the V gene TRBV4-1; D might be TRBD2 (5 bases). This CDR3 comprises 13 residues. Germline-derived CDR1 and CDR2 are MGHRA and YSYEKL. The V end lost 5 bases, the J end lost 6 bases, and 10 bases lay between the germline ends. CDR3 DNA: TGCGCCAGCAGCACCCGGACTGCCGGGGAGCTGTTTTTT. This translates into CASSTRTAGELFF.

Here the CDR3 DNA reads TGTGCCAGCAGTGGGACAGGGGCCCCAGCTGGAAACACCATATATTTT. Translating it yields CASSGTGAPAGNTIYF. The chain uses TRBV6-1 and TRBJ1-3, with 9 positions matching TRBD1. The CDR3 contains 16 residues. J gave up 2 bases and V 4 bases, and 6 bases lay outside the gene matches. Germline V CDR1 and CDR2: MNHNS, SASEGT.

This chain uses TRBV6-6 with TRBJ1-1; 7 bases map to TRBD1. The length of the CDR3 is 16 residues. Germline loops: CDR1 MNHNY, CDR2 SVGAGI (reference sequence). J lost 1 base, V lost 2 bases, and 7 bases had no gene match. The CDR3 sequence is CASSYGQAASNTEAFF. In DNA, the CDR3 is TGTGCCAGCAGTTACGGACAGGCAGCTTCGAACACTGAAGCTTTCTTT.

This clone has a handful of counts. This chain connects TRBV19 to TRBJ1-1, with unresolved D. V dropped 1 base and J dropped 2 bases, with 8 bases sitting between them. CDR1 is LNHDA, CDR2 SQIVND, per germline (reference sequence). The CDR3 length is 14 residues. The CDR3 DNA reads TGTGCCAGTAGTATAGTTCCAGTAAACACTGAAGCTTTCTTT. Residues: CASSIVPVNTEAFF.

The rearrangement links TRBV7-3 to TRBJ2-1; 7 nucleotides align to TRBD1. Per germline, CDR1 SGHTA and CDR2 FQGTGA. The CDR3 spans 17 residues. V was pared by 1 base and J by 1 base, with 7 bases of the junction left unmatched. The CDR3 bases are TGTGCCAGCAGCTTAAACTCACACAGGGGATCCTACAATGAGCAGTTCTTC. Translation gives CASSLNSHRGSYNEQFF.

The chain joins TRBV2 to TRBJ2-5, with D unclear. The CDR3 is 13 residues long. V lost 8 bases, J lost 0 bases, and 10 bases lay in between. Germline assignment: CDR1 SNHLY and CDR2 FYNNEI. DNA for the CDR3: TGTGCCAGCCAGACAAGCTACCAAGAGACCCAGTACTTC. Amino acid sequence: CASQTSYQETQYF. The full variable domain, rest sourced from reference TRBV2 and TRBJ2-5, is EPEVTQTPSHQVTQMGQEVILRCVPISNHLYFYWYRQILGQKVEFLVSFYNNEISEKSEIFDDQFSVERPDGSNFTLKIRSTKLEDSAMYFCASQTSYQETQYFGPGTRLLVL.

The CDR3 DNA follows: TGCGCCAGCAGCTTGGGATGGGTGGCGACAGGCTTGGAGGAGACCCAGTACTTC. Amino acids: CASSLGWVATGLEETQYF. The rearrangement links TRBV5-1 to TRBJ2-5, with a possible D match to TRBD1 (6 bases). This CDR3 contains 18 residues. V shed 0 bases and J shed 5 bases, with 23 bases lying between them. Germline CDR1 SGHRS, CDR2 YFSETQ.

Regarding this clone: An end of the junction differs from the germline gene, which may be a read error. Other DNA sequences in the same sample also yield this CDR3. The chain combines TRBV7-6 with TRBJ2-7, with 10 positions matching TRBD1. Germline V gene sequence: CDR1 SGHVS, CDR2 FNYEAQ. This CDR3 has 15 amino acids. CDR3 loop: CASSLAGTGAYEQYF. The CDR3 coding sequence is TGCGCCAGCAGCTTAGCCGGGACAGGGGCCTACGAGCAGTACTTC.

This rearrangement joins TRBV5-1 to TRBJ2-3; TRBD1 or TRBD2 may be the D gene (5 bases each). V lost 0 bases, J lost 2 bases, and 10 bases lay in between. The CDR3 sequence is 15 residues long. Germline V gene data show CDR1 as SGHRS and CDR2 as YFSETQ. The CDR3 spells CASSLDPGATDTQYF. DNA of the CDR3: TGCGCCAGCAGCTTGGACCCCGGGGCCACAGATACGCAGTATTTT.

V usage is TRBV5-8 and J usage is TRBJ1-1; D possibly corresponds to TRBD1 (5 bases). The germline gives CDR1 SGHTS, CDR2 YDEGEE. CDR3 size: 14 residues. Trimming shortened V by 3 bases and J by 1 base, and 10 bases separated the two germline ends. The CDR3 is CASSSSRENTEAFF. In DNA, the CDR3 is TGTGCCAGCAGCTCCTCCAGGGAGAACACTGAAGCTTTCTTT.

J is TRBJ1-2 and V is TRBV15; D is undetermined. The CDR3 has 12 residues. The germline gives CDR1 LNHNV, CDR2 YYDKDF (reference sequence). The V end was cut by 5 bases, the J end by 4 bases, with 8 bases between. CDR3 DNA sequence: TGTGCCACCAGCCCGCGAGGCTATGGCTACACCTTC. Its protein product is CATSPRGYGYTF.

The J gene is TRBJ2-7, the V gene TRBV18; no firm D call. Trimming pared 4 bases from V and 7 bases from J, leaving 14 bases between. This CDR3 region has 13 residues. CDR1 and CDR2 from the germline V gene are KGHSH and LQKENI. CDR3 sequence (DNA): TGTGCCAGCTCACTCGAACCGTACGCGGAGCAGTACTTC. Residues: CASSLEPYAEQYF.

The chain carries TRBV6-5 and TRBJ2-1, with D maybe TRBD1 (7 bases). The germline gives CDR1 MNHEY, CDR2 SVGAGI. V was clipped by 7 bases and J by 3 bases, with 16 bases between them. The CDR3 has 15 residues. CDR3 bases: TGTGCCAGCAACCTAGGGACAGCGGGCTACAATGAGCAGTTCTTC. It yields the protein CASNLGTAGYNEQFF.

The chain links TRBV5-5 to TRBJ1-1; 7 positions agree with TRBD1. Germline loops: CDR1 SGHKS, CDR2 YYEKEE (reference sequence). With 3 bases clipped from V and 12 bases from J, the junction kept 11 bases outside the gene matches. This CDR3 has 13 residues. The CDR3 nucleotides read TGTGCCAGCAGCTCCGAGATTGAGACAGGGACTTTCTTT. Protein sequence: CASSSEIETGTFF. The variable domain in full, completed from reference TRBV5-5 and TRBJ1-1, reads DAGVTQSPTHLIKTRGQQVTLRCSPISGHKSVSWYQQVLGQGPQFIFQYYEKEERGRGNFPDRFSARQFPNYSSELNVNALLLGDSALYLCASSSEIETGTFFGQGTRLTVV.

The rearrangement uses TRBV29-1 and TRBJ2-1; 9 bases match TRBD2. Losses at the gene ends were 1 base for V and 7 bases for J; bases not matched to a gene: 5. The CDR3 has 14 residues. Germline lookup yields CDR1 SQVTM and CDR2 ANQGSEA. The CDR3 nucleotides are TGCAGCGTTGAAGCTCGGCTAGCGGGAAATGAGCAGTTCTTC. Translation: CSVEARLAGNEQFF.

This chain joins TRBV6-4 and TRBJ2-1; D is unresolved. The germline gives CDR1 MRHNA, CDR2 SNTAGT. The CDR3 consists of 13 residues. With 8 bases removed from V and 2 bases from J, the gap between germline ends came to 10 bases. The DNA for the CDR3 is TGTGCCAGCTCCACCACTACCTACAATGAGCAGTTCTTC. This codes for CASSTTTYNEQFF.

The chain has TRBV7-9 and TRBJ2-2; 11 bases are a match to TRBD1. Germline V gene lookup returns CDR1 SEHNR and CDR2 FQNEAQ (reference sequence). This CDR3 region has 18 residues. V dropped 5 bases and J dropped 4; count of bases not matched to a gene: 12. CDR3 region: CASSPRGAGTGGTGELFF. In DNA, the CDR3 is TGTGCCAGCAGCCCTAGGGGGGCCGGGACAGGGGGCACCGGGGAGCTGTTTTTT.

The chain combines TRBV5-8 with TRBJ1-3; unclear D gene. The ends were cut back, 6 bases at V and 0 bases at J, with 16 bases in the middle. Germline values: CDR1 SGHTS, CDR2 YDEGEE. The length of the CDR3 is 16 residues. This chain's CDR3 is CASTGRRLLSGNTIYF. The CDR3 DNA reads TGTGCCAGCACCGGGCGGCGGTTACTCTCTGGAAACACCATATATTTT.

This sequence joins TRBV7-9 and TRBJ1-1; maybe TRBD1 (5 bases). Germline CDR1 is SEHNR and CDR2 is FQNEAQ (reference sequence). The length of the CDR3 is 14 residues. Deletions cut 1 base from V and 3 bases from J, with 9 bases between. CDR3 DNA: TGTGCCAGCAGCTTAGAACGGGGCGACACTGAAGCTTTCTTT. This translates into CASSLERGDTEAFF.

This clone was seen once. This chain connects TRBV7-2 to TRBJ1-5; perhaps TRBD1 as D (5 bases). CDR3 size: 15 residues. CDR1 is SGHTA and CDR2 is FQGNSA in the germline V gene. The germline V and J ends were trimmed by 0 bases and 5 bases, with 11 bases remaining between them. DNA for the CDR3: TGTGCCAGCAGCTTAGCCTCAGGGAACCATCAGCCCCAGCATTTT. Translating it yields CASSLASGNHQPQHF.

The chain has TRBV2 and TRBJ2-1; D gene unclear. Germline values: CDR1 SNHLY, CDR2 FYNNEI. V was clipped by 0 bases and J by 10 bases, with 4 bases between them. The CDR3 totals 11 residues. Here the CDR3 DNA reads TGTGCCAGCAGTGAAGCCCTCGAGCAGTTCTTC. Translating gives CASSEALEQFF. The full variable domain, rest sourced from reference TRBV2 and TRBJ2-1, is EPEVTQTPSHQVTQMGQEVILRCVPISNHLYFYWYRQILGQKVEFLVSFYNNEISEKSEIFDDQFSVERPDGSNFTLKIRSTKLEDSAMYFCASSEALEQFFGPGTRLTVL.

J is TRBJ1-1 and V is TRBV5-1; 7 nucleotides line up with TRBD1. CDR1 and CDR2 (germline): SGHRS, YFSETQ. Losses at the gene ends were 5 bases for V and 0 bases for J; bases not matched to a gene: 10. The CDR3 runs 16 residues. The DNA of the CDR3 is TGCGCCAGCAGACTACGGACAGGACCCTTGAACACTGAAGCTTTCTTT. This sequence encodes CASRLRTGPLNTEAFF.

Regarding this clone: Other DNA sequences in the sample encode the same CDR3. The chain uses TRBV30 and TRBJ1-3; no clear D gene. CDR1 is GTSNPN, CDR2 SVGIG, per germline (reference sequence). The CDR3 is 11 residues long. Trimming pared 1 base from V and 4 bases from J, leaving 2 bases between. The CDR3 sequence is CAWSAGNTIYF. As DNA, the CDR3 is TGTGCCTGGAGTGCCGGAAACACCATATATTTT.

The V call is TRBV7-9, the J call TRBJ1-4, with TRBD1 matching 7 bases. Germline CDR1 is SEHNR and CDR2 is FQNEAQ (reference sequence). Trimming at V came to 5 bases and at J to 8 bases, leaving 14 bases not matched to a gene. The CDR3 has 16 residues. The CDR3 region has the DNA TGTGCCAGCAGCACGGGACAGACCGTCGGAGGAGAAAAACTGTTTTTT. The encoded protein is CASSTGQTVGGEKLFF.